A selection of T cell receptor beta chains follows, all from one sample in a study of T cell changes during pregnancy in multiple sclerosis. TCRdb keeps only in-frame clones here, not all; method: immunoSEQ multiplex PCR. The sample yields 35,000 to 55,000 clones, about nine tenths seen once. Sequencing used CD4+ T cells from peripheral blood mononuclear cells, obtained before pregnancy. These receptor sequences come from a female donor with multiple sclerosis, enrolled in a pregnancy study. Each CDR3 is given with its conserved first and last residue. The order of the fields is CDR3 protein, CDR3 DNA, V gene, J gene, D gene, clone size. The D gene is left open where the match is weak. For some rows the clone size is stated as once, few or many, or as a class when expanded; others skip it.

CASSWGQNSGANVLTF	TGTGCCAGCAGTTGGGGACAGAACTCTGGGGCCAACGTCCTGACTTTC	TRBV27	TRBJ2-6	TRBD1	-
CASSGQGNNSPLHF	TGTGCCAGCAGCGGACAGGGGAATAATTCACCCCTCCACTTT	TRBV7-2	TRBJ1-6	TRBD1	-
CASSRALAPLGEQFF	TGTGCCAGCAGCCGAGCACTAGCGCCCCTCGGTGAGCAGTTCTTC	TRBV14	TRBJ2-1	TRBD2	-
CASGRNGPYEQYF	TGTGCCAGCGGGAGGAACGGACCCTACGAGCAGTACTTC	TRBV7-9	TRBJ2-7	-	-
CASSYRDSLYNEQFF	TGTGCCAGCAGTTACCGCGACAGTCTCTACAATGAGCAGTTCTTC	TRBV6-5	TRBJ2-1	-	-
CASSRRGTSGSTNEQYF	TGTGCCAGTAGTAGAAGGGGGACTAGCGGGAGTACAAACGAGCAGTACTTC	TRBV19	TRBJ2-7	TRBD2	-
CASSLGDRGRETQYF	TGTGCCAGCAGCTTGGGGGACAGGGGGAGGGAGACCCAGTACTTC	TRBV5-4	TRBJ2-5	TRBD1	-
CATGTGGFLDNEQFF	TGTGCCACCGGGACAGGGGGCTTTCTCGACAATGAGCAGTTCTTC	TRBV10-3	TRBJ2-1	TRBD1	-
CASSVEPHSYEQYF	TGTGCCAGCAGCGTAGAACCACACTCCTACGAGCAGTACTTC	TRBV9	TRBJ2-7	-	-
CASTSGTRNNEQFF	TGTGCCAGCACCTCCGGGACTAGAAACAATGAGCAGTTCTTC	TRBV9	TRBJ2-1	TRBD2	-
CASSPGTGGPNEKLFF	TGTGCCAGCAGCCCCGGGACAGGGGGCCCTAATGAAAAACTGTTTTTT	TRBV7-9	TRBJ1-4	TRBD1	-
CASRQAGETQYF	TGTGCCAGTAGACAAGCGGGAGAGACCCAGTACTTC	TRBV19	TRBJ2-5	-	-
CASSLIWGQGEWQPQHF	TGTGCCAGCAGTCTAATATGGGGACAGGGAGAATGGCAGCCCCAGCATTTT	TRBV2	TRBJ1-5	TRBD1	-
CASLAGETDTQYF	TGTGCCAGTCTAGCGGGAGAAACAGATACGCAGTATTTT	TRBV7-9	TRBJ2-3	TRBD2	-
CASSSSRRIRTGYGYTF	TGTGCCAGCAGCTCATCCCGCCGAATACGGACAGGGTATGGCTACACCTTC	TRBV7-8	TRBJ1-2	TRBD1	-
CASSPQYRVSSYNEQFF	TGTGCCAGCAGCCCACAGTACAGGGTCAGCTCCTACAATGAGCAGTTCTTC	TRBV9	TRBJ2-1	-	medium-sized
CASSGTSGNTGELFF	TGCGCCAGCAGCGGGACTAGCGGGAACACCGGGGAGCTGTTTTTT	TRBV5-1	TRBJ2-2	TRBD2	once
CASSPLEPGQGYHEQYF	TGTGCCAGCAGCCCGTTGGAGCCGGGACAGGGGTACCACGAGCAGTACTTC	TRBV14	TRBJ2-7	TRBD1	-
CASSLIPTLAGNNEQFF	TGTGCCAGCAGCTTAATCCCAACACTAGCGGGGAACAATGAGCAGTTCTTC	TRBV7-3	TRBJ2-1	TRBD2	-
CASSLETEHRGGYTF	TGTGCCAGCAGCTTAGAAACAGAACACCGGGGGGGCTACACCTTC	TRBV7-9	TRBJ1-2	-	-
CASSLDGQVNEKLFF	TGCGCCAGCAGCTTGGATGGACAGGTTAATGAAAAACTGTTTTTT	TRBV5-1	TRBJ1-4	TRBD1	-
CASSQELRQDNSPLHF	TGTGCCAGCAGCCAAGAGTTAAGACAGGATAATTCACCCCTCCACTTT	TRBV4-2	TRBJ1-6	-	-
CASSPDRIYYNSPLHF	TGTGCCAGCAGTCCGGACAGGATATACTATAATTCACCCCTCCACTTT	TRBV27	TRBJ1-6	TRBD1	once
CASSFPSRGSGANVLTF	TGTGCCAGCAGCTTTCCGTCCAGGGGATCTGGGGCCAACGTCCTGACTTTC	TRBV7-9	TRBJ2-6	-	-
CASSLDLQGTYNSPLHF	TGTGCCAGCAGCTTAGACCTACAGGGTACCTATAATTCACCCCTCCACTTT	TRBV7-2	TRBJ1-6	-	-
CASSPQPGGGTTGELFF	TGTGCCAGCTCACCACAGCCGGGAGGGGGTACGACCGGGGAGCTGTTTTTT	TRBV18	TRBJ2-2	TRBD2	-
CASSLGQLSNTEAFF	TGTGCCAGCAGCTTGGGACAATTGTCGAACACTGAAGCTTTCTTT	TRBV7-2	TRBJ1-1	-	-
CASSPRGQGAQKSNSPLHF	TGTGCCAGCAGCCCACGGGGACAGGGGGCACAGAAAAGTAATTCACCCCTCCACTTT	TRBV7-6	TRBJ1-6	TRBD1	-
CASSPDRTSGTGEQYF	TGTGCCAGCAGCCCGGACCGGACTAGCGGGACCGGCGAGCAGTACTTC	TRBV7-9	TRBJ2-7	TRBD2	once
CASLDRAPYNEQFF	TGTGCCAGTTTGGACAGGGCCCCCTACAATGAGCAGTTCTTC	TRBV5-8	TRBJ2-1	TRBD1	-
CASSLLGADTEAFF	TGTGCCAGCAGCTTGCTGGGGGCTGACACTGAAGCTTTCTTT	TRBV7-3	TRBJ1-1	-	-
CAISGGQIAGPENYEQYF	TGTGCCATCAGTGGGGGCCAAATAGCGGGCCCGGAGAACTACGAGCAGTACTTC	TRBV10-3	TRBJ2-7	TRBD2	-
CASSQGLATGETQYF	TGCGCCAGCAGTCAGGGACTAGCGACGGGGGAGACCCAGTACTTC	TRBV23-1	TRBJ2-5	TRBD2	-
CASSRTNRVGNYGYTF	TGTGCCAGCAGCCGAACCAACAGGGTAGGGAACTATGGCTACACCTTC	TRBV9	TRBJ1-2	-	-
CASSQDGHTQYGYTF	TGTGCCAGCAGCCAAGATGGGCACACACAATATGGCTACACCTTC	TRBV14	TRBJ1-2	-	-
CASSPPGLNTGELFF	TGTGCCAGCAGTCCCCCCGGACTCAACACCGGGGAGCTGTTTTTT	TRBV6-5	TRBJ2-2	-	-
CASSSNNYGYTF	TGTGCCAGCAGTTCTAATAACTATGGCTACACCTTC	TRBV28	TRBJ1-2	-	-
CASSLQRTLTPLSEQFF	TGTGCCAGCAGCTTACAAAGGACTCTCACTCCATTATCCGAGCAGTTCTTC	TRBV7-6	TRBJ2-1	-	-
CASSQIVNTEAFF	TGTGCCAGCAGCCAAATCGTGAACACTGAAGCTTTCTTT	TRBV16	TRBJ1-1	-	-
CASSKGGTHYPYGYTF	TGTGCCAGCAGCAAAGGCGGGACCCATTATCCCTATGGCTACACCTTC	TRBV21-1	TRBJ1-2	-	-
CASSPRLAGGRQTIEGAKNIQYF	TGTGCCAGCAGCCCCCGACTGGCTGGTGGGCGGCAAACCATTGAGGGAGCCAAAAACATTCAGTACTTC	TRBV28	TRBJ2-4	-	-
CASSPAGQAGAFF	TGTGCCAGCTCACCGGCGGGACAGGCTGGGGCTTTCTTT	TRBV18	TRBJ1-1	TRBD1	-
CASSATGGENQPQHF	TGTGCCAGTAGTGCGACAGGGGGTGAAAATCAGCCCCAGCATTTT	TRBV19	TRBJ1-5	TRBD1	-
CASSQPGQGMYEQYF	TGTGCCAGCAGCCAACCGGGACAGGGGATGTACGAGCAGTACTTC	TRBV28	TRBJ2-7	TRBD1	-
CASSQGGGRTTEAFF	TGTGCCAGCAGCCAAGGGGGCGGTCGAACGACTGAAGCTTTCTTT	TRBV14	TRBJ1-1	-	-
CASSLALAGTDTQYF	TGTGCCAGCAGCTTAGCATTAGCGGGCACAGATACGCAGTATTTT	TRBV7-8	TRBJ2-3	-	-
CASSERGSPSLYEQYF	TGTGCCAGCAGTGAAAGAGGAAGTCCCTCCCTCTACGAGCAGTACTTC	TRBV2	TRBJ2-7	-	-
CASSLRERGEQYF	TGTGCCAGCAGCTTGCGCGAGAGAGGCGAGCAGTACTTC	TRBV7-9	TRBJ2-7	-	-
CATSHLRTGHREQFF	TGTGCCACCAGCCACTTACGGACAGGGCATCGGGAGCAGTTCTTC	TRBV15	TRBJ2-1	TRBD1	-
CASRSQANTGELFF	TGCGCCAGCAGGAGCCAGGCGAACACCGGGGAGCTGTTTTTT	TRBV10-1	TRBJ2-2	-	-